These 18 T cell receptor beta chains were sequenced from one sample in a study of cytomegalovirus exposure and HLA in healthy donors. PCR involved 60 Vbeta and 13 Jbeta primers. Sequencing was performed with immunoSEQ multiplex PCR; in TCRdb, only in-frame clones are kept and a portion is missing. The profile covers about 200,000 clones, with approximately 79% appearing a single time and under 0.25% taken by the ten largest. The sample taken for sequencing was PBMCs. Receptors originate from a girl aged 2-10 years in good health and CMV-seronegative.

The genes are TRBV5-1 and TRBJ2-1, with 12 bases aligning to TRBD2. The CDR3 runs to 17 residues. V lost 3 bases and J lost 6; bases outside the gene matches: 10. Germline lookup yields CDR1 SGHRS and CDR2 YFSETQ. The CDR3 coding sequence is TGCGCCAGCAGCTCCTCTAGCGGGGGGGCCCCAGGCAATGAGCAGTTCTTC. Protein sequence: CASSSSSGGAPGNEQFF.

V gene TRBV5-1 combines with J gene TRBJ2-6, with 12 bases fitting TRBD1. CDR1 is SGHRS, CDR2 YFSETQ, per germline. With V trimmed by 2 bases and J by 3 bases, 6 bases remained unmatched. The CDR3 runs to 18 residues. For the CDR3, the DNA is TGCGCCAGCAGCTTCGGGGACAGGGGGCCAGGTGGGGCCAACGTCCTGACTTTC. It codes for CASSFGDRGPGGANVLTF.

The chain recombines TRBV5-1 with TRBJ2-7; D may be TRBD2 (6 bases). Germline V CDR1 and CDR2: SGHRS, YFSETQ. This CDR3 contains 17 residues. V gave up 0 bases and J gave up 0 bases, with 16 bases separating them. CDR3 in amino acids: CASSLVGGALTSYEQYF. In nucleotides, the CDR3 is TGCGCCAGCAGCTTGGTAGGAGGGGCTCTCACCTCCTACGAGCAGTACTTC.

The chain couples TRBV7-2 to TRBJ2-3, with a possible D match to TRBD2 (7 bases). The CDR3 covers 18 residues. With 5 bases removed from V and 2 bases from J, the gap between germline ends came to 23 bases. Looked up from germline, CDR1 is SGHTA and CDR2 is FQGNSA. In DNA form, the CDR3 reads TGTGCCAGCAGCCCCCTAGGAGGGGGGGGTCTAACCACAGATACGCAGTATTTT. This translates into CASSPLGGGGLTTDTQYF. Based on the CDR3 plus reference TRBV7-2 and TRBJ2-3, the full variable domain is GAGVSQSPSNKVTEKGKDVELRCDPISGHTALYWYRQSLGQGLEFLIYFQGNSAPDKSGLPSDRFSAERTGGSVSTLTIQRTQQEDSAVYLCASSPLGGGGLTTDTQYFGPGTRLTVL.

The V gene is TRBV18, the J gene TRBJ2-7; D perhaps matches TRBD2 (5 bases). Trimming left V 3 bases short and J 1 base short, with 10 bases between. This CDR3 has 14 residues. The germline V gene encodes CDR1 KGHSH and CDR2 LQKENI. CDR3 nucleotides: TGTGCCAGCTCACCCTTAAGGGAGTCCTACGAGCAGTACTTC. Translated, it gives CASSPLRESYEQYF.

CDR3 nucleotides: TGTGCCAGCTCTCGACAGCGACGAGAGACCCAGTACTTC. It specifies CASSRQRRETQYF. The genes are TRBV18 and TRBJ2-5; a possible D gene is TRBD1 (5 bases). V was cut by 6 bases and J by 4 bases, with 12 bases left in between. Germline V lookup: CDR1 KGHSH, CDR2 LQKENI. The CDR3 loop spans 13 amino acids.

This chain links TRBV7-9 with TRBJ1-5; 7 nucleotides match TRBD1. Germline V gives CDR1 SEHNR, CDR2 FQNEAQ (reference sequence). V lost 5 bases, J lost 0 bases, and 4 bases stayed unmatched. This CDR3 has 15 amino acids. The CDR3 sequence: CASSEGAYSNQPQHF. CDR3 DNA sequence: TGTGCCAGCAGCGAGGGGGCTTATAGCAATCAGCCCCAGCATTTT.

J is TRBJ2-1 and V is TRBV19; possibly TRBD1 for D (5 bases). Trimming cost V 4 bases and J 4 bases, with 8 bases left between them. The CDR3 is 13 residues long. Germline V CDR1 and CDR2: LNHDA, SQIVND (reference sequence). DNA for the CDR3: TGTGCCAGTAGTACCACAGGATACAATGAGCAGTTCTTC. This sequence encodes CASSTTGYNEQFF.

The chain's CDR3 is CSVRDTNYEQYF. In nucleotides, the CDR3 is TGCAGTGTCCGGGACACTAACTACGAGCAGTACTTC. J is TRBJ2-7 and V is TRBV29-1, with D possibly matching TRBD1 (6 bases). The germline CDR1 and CDR2 sequences are SQVTM and ANQGSEA. This CDR3 region has 12 residues.

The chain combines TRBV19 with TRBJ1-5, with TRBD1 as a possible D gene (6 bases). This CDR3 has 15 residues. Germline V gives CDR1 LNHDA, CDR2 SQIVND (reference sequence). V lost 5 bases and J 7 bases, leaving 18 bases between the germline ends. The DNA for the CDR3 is TGTGCCAGTAGTTTGGACAGTTCGGAAGTCCAGCCCCAGCATTTT. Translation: CASSLDSSEVQPQHF.

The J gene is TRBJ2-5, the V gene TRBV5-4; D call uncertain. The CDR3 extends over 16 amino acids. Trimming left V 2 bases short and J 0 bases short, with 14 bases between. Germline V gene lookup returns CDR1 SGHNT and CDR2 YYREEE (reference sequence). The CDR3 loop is CASSFNTGGYQETQYF. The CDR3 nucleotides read TGTGCCAGCAGCTTTAACACCGGCGGATACCAAGAGACCCAGTACTTC.

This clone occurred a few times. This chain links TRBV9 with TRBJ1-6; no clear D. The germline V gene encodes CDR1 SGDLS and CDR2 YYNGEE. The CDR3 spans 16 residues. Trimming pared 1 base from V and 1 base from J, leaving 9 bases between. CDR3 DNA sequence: TGTGCCAGCAGCGTATCTGCAGATTCCTATAATTCACCCCTCCACTTT. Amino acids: CASSVSADSYNSPLHF. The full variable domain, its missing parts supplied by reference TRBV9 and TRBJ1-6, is DSGVTQTPKHLITATGQRVTLRCSPRSGDLSVYWYQQSLDQGLQFLIQYYNGEERAKGNILERFSAQQFPDLHSELNLSSLELGDSALYFCASSVSADSYNSPLHFGNGTRLTVT.

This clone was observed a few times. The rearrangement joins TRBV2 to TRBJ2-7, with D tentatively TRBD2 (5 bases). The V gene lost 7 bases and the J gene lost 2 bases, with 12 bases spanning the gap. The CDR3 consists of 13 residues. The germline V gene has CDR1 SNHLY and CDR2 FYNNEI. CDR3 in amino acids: CASTGGFAYEQYF. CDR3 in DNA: TGTGCCAGCACAGGCGGGTTCGCCTACGAGCAGTACTTC.

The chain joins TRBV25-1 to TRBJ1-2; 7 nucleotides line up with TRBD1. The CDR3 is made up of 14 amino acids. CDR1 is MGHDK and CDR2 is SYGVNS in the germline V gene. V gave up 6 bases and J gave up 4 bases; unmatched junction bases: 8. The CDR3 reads CASSPTGWLYGYTF. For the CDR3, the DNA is TGTGCCAGCAGCCCGACAGGGTGGCTCTATGGCTACACCTTC.

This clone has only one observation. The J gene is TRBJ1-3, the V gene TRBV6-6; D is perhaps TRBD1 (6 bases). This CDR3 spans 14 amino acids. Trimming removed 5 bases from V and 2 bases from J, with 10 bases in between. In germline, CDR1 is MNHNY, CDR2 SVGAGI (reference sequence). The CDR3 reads CASSRDRTGNTIYF. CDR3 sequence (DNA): TGTGCCAGCAGTCGCGACAGGACTGGAAACACCATATATTTT.

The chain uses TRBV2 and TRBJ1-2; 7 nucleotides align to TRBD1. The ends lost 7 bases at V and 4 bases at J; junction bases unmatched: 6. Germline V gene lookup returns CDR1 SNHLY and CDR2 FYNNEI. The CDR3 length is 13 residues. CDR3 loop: CASKPTGTYGYTF. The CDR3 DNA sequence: TGTGCCAGCAAACCGACAGGGACCTATGGCTACACCTTC.

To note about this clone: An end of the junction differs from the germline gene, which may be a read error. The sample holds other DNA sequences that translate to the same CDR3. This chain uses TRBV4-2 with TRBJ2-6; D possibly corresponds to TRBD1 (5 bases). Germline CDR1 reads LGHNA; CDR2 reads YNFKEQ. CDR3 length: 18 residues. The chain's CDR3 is CASSQETRKRYGANVLTF. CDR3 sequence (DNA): TGTGCCAGCAGCCAAGAAACGCGGAAGCGCTATGGGGCCAACGTCTTGACTTTC.

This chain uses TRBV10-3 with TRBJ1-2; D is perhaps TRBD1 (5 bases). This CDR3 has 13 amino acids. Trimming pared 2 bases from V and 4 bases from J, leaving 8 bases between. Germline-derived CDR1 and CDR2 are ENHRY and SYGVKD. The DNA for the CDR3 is TGTGCCATCAGTGAGGGACACGGCTATGGCTACACCTTC. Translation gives CAISEGHGYGYTF.